What follows are 2 T cell receptor beta chains derived from one specimen sequenced in a study of blood T cell repertoires in COVID-19. The assay was immunoSEQ multiplex PCR, and TCRdb's table has in-frame clones only and misses some. The sample consists of about 140,000 clones, 85% of them appearing once. The source material was peripheral blood. The receptors stem from a man aged 50 to 60 with acute or convalescent COVID-19.

The rearrangement uses TRBV3-1 (or the pseudogene TRBV3-2) and TRBJ2-1; no clear D gene. This CDR3 comprises 15 residues. The germline V and J ends were trimmed by 1 base and 2 bases, with 9 bases remaining between them. CDR1 is LGHDT and CDR2 is YNNKEL in the germline V gene (reference sequence). CDR3 sequence (DNA): TGTGCCAGCAGCCAAGGAGACTCCACCTACAATGAGCAGTTCTTC. Its translation: CASSQGDSTYNEQFF.

The chain joins TRBV7-3 to TRBJ2-5; possibly TRBD2 for D (6 bases). The CDR3 totals 15 residues. The V and J ends lost 4 bases and 5 bases respectively, with 17 bases between them. Germline V gene sequence: CDR1 SGHTA, CDR2 FQGTGA. The CDR3 nucleotides are TGTGCCAGCAGCTCGACGGGCGGAGGGTGGGAGACCCAGTACTTC. Translation: CASSSTGGGWETQYF.